The 5 T cell receptor beta chains in this list originate from one sample, sequenced in a study of blood T cell repertoires in COVID-19. Measured with immunoSEQ multiplex PCR; TCRdb has only the in-frame clones, and not every one. The table has roughly 570,000 clones, about 88% seen once; the top ten hold 7.5% to 9.5%. Sequencing was done on a sample of peripheral blood. The source of these receptors is a woman aged 45-65 years with COVID-19, enrolled during active disease.

The chain uses TRBV6-1 and TRBJ2-1; D might be TRBD1 (6 bases). Looked up from germline, CDR1 is MNHNS and CDR2 is SASEGT. The CDR3 runs to 14 residues. Trimming took 1 base from V and 8 from J, leaving 12 bases between them. CDR3 in amino acids: CASSEGWGPDEQFF. The CDR3 DNA follows: TGTGCCAGCAGTGAAGGTTGGGGGCCCGATGAGCAGTTCTTC.

The V call is TRBV5-1, the J call TRBJ2-6; tentative D call: TRBD1 (5 bases). CDR1 is SGHRS, CDR2 YFSETQ, per germline. Trimming stripped 4 bases from V and 0 bases from J, with 8 bases between. There are 15 residues in the CDR3. The CDR3 nucleotides are TGCGCCAGCAGCGGGGCTGTCTCTGGGGCCAACGTCCTGACTTTC. Translated, it gives CASSGAVSGANVLTF.

The chain joins TRBV30 to TRBJ1-4; TRBD1 aligns across 7 bases. There are 16 residues in the CDR3. Germline CDR1 is GTSNPN and CDR2 is SVGIG (reference sequence). V lost 3 bases, J lost 4 bases, and 11 bases stayed unmatched. The CDR3 nucleotides read TGTGCCTGGAGCCTACGACCGACAGGGCTTAATGAAAAACTGTTTTTT. The encoded protein is CAWSLRPTGLNEKLFF.

The rearrangement uses TRBV4-1 and TRBJ2-1; TRBD2 aligns across 14 bases. Germline V lookup: CDR1 MGHRA, CDR2 YSYEKL. The CDR3 has 16 residues. V lost 1 base and J lost 6; bases outside the gene matches: 2. CDR3 loop: CASSQAGLAGVNEQFF. For the CDR3, the DNA is TGCGCCAGCAGCCAAGCGGGACTAGCGGGGGTCAATGAGCAGTTCTTC.

The V and J genes are TRBV19 and TRBJ1-2, with 7 bases that match TRBD1. The CDR3 has 17 residues. J gave up 8 bases and V 6 bases, and 21 bases lay outside the gene matches. The V gene's germline CDR1 is LNHDA and CDR2 SQIVND (reference sequence). The CDR3 spells CASRNTLQGLRGLGYTF. Here the CDR3 DNA reads TGTGCCAGTAGGAATACCTTACAGGGGCTTCGAGGACTAGGCTACACCTTC.